The rows below give T cell receptor beta chains drawn from one sample of a study of blood T cells in healthy people across ages. MiXCR, run by TCRdb on the 5' RACE reads, gives a single entry per CDR3 protein. The repertoire holds about 1.5 million distinct CDR3 sequences, with approximately 43% as singletons. The sample consisted of blood. All receptors derive from a woman younger than 35 in good health. The CDR3 runs from the conserved cysteine through the conserved F or W. The order of the fields is D gene, J gene, V gene, clone size, CDR3 length, CDR3 DNA, CDR3 protein. A D gene is named only where the DNA matches it firmly. A clone size is listed for some rows: how often the clone was seen (once, few, many), or a class if it is expanded.

D: TRBD2; J: TRBJ2-3; V: TRBV7-2; size: few; length: 18; DNA: TGTGCCAGCAGCTTAGCGGGACTAGCGGGGGGGCAAACAGATACGCAGTATTTT; CDR3: CASSLAGLAGGQTDTQYF
D: -; J: TRBJ2-5; V: TRBV7-8; size: few; length: 13; DNA: TGTGCCAGCAGCGTCGACAGACAATCGGCCCAGTACTTC; CDR3: CASSVDRQSAQYF
D: -; J: TRBJ1-2; V: TRBV12-5; size: -; length: 17; DNA: TGTGCTAGTGGCGCATGGGGAGTTGGTCGGGCTTACTATGGCTACACCTTC; CDR3: CASGAWGVGRAYYGYTF
D: -; J: TRBJ1-2; V: TRBV4-3; size: -; length: 15; DNA: TGCGCCAGCAGCCAAGACTCGGACCGGGCGGAATACTACACCTTC; CDR3: CASSQDSDRAEYYTF
D: -; J: TRBJ1-5; V: TRBV19; size: -; length: 12; DNA: TGTGCCAGTAGTGCCGGGACTCAGCCCCAGCATTTT; CDR3: CASSAGTQPQHF
D: -; J: TRBJ2-7; V: TRBV20-1; size: few; length: 12; DNA: TGCAGTGCTACTAGACAGTCCTACGAGCAGTACTTC; CDR3: CSATRQSYEQYF
D: TRBD2; J: TRBJ2-3; V: TRBV12-5; size: few; length: 14; DNA: TGTGCTAGTGGAGCGGGAGGGCCGGAAGATACGCAGTATTTT; CDR3: CASGAGGPEDTQYF
D: -; J: TRBJ2-7; V: TRBV28; size: -; length: 14; DNA: TGTGCCAGCAGTTTTCAGGGGTACGGGTACGAGCAGTACTTC; CDR3: CASSFQGYGYEQYF
D: TRBD2; J: TRBJ2-7; V: TRBV27; size: -; length: 16; DNA: TGTGCCAGCAGTCCGGGGACTAGCGGGGCTTACAATGAGCAGTACTTC; CDR3: CASSPGTSGAYNEQYF
D: TRBD1; J: TRBJ1-2; V: TRBV27; size: -; length: 14; DNA: TGTGCCAGCAGGGCCGGGACAGCACTGTATGGCTACACCTTC; CDR3: CASRAGTALYGYTF
D: -; J: TRBJ2-3; V: TRBV12-3/TRBV12-4; size: -; length: 13; DNA: TGTGCCAGCAGTTGGTGGGTTACAGATACGCAGTATTTT; CDR3: CASSWWVTDTQYF
D: -; J: TRBJ2-7; V: TRBV7-3; size: -; length: 16; DNA: TGTGCCAGCAGCTTAGGGATGCAGGGATCCTACAATGAGCAGTACTTC; CDR3: CASSLGMQGSYNEQYF
D: TRBD1; J: TRBJ2-7; V: TRBV6-5; size: -; length: 15; DNA: TGTGCCAGCAGTCGGCAGGGGGCGTTGACCTACGAGCAGTACTTC; CDR3: CASSRQGALTYEQYF
D: TRBD1; J: TRBJ1-2; V: TRBV29-1; size: few; length: 13; DNA: TGCAGCGTCGTCAGGGGGCAACACTATGGCTACACCTTC; CDR3: CSVVRGQHYGYTF
D: -; J: TRBJ2-5; V: TRBV15; size: -; length: 15; DNA: TGTGTCACCAGCAGAGGTGGGGGGGCCCAAGAGACCCAGTACTTC; CDR3: CVTSRGGGAQETQYF
D: -; J: TRBJ2-3; V: TRBV5-6; size: few; length: 13; DNA: TGTGCCAGCAGCACCCGGCCCCCAGATACGCAGTATTTT; CDR3: CASSTRPPDTQYF
D: -; J: TRBJ2-4; V: TRBV20-1; size: few; length: 12; DNA: TGCAGTGCTCACCGGGACGGACCGCAACAGTACTTC; CDR3: CSAHRDGPQQYF
D: -; J: TRBJ1-2; V: TRBV7-2; size: -; length: 13; DNA: TGTGCCAGCAGCCGAGAGCGCAGATATGGCTACACCTTC; CDR3: CASSRERRYGYTF
D: -; J: TRBJ1-2; V: TRBV12-3/TRBV12-4; size: -; length: 14; DNA: TGTGCCAGCAGTATTAGAGCAGGGGTCTATGGCTACACCTTC; CDR3: CASSIRAGVYGYTF
D: TRBD1; J: TRBJ2-2; V: TRBV29-1; size: -; length: 14; DNA: TGCAGCGTCCCGGACAGGGGGCGCACCGGGGAGCTGTTTTTT; CDR3: CSVPDRGRTGELFF
D: -; J: TRBJ2-7; V: TRBV4-1; size: -; length: 13; DNA: TGCGCCAGCAGCCCCTCGTCAGTCTCCGAGCAGTACTTC; CDR3: CASSPSSVSEQYF
D: -; J: TRBJ1-2; V: TRBV2; size: -; length: 12; DNA: TGTGCCAGCAGCGCCGAGACGGCTAGCTACACCTTC; CDR3: CASSAETASYTF
D: TRBD2; J: TRBJ2-1; V: TRBV5-1; size: -; length: 16; DNA: TGCGCCAGCAGCTTGGTGGCGGGAGGGGGCTACAATGAGCAGTTCTTC; CDR3: CASSLVAGGGYNEQFF
D: TRBD1; J: TRBJ1-6; V: TRBV4-3; size: -; length: 16; DNA: TGCGCCAGCAGCCAGAGGGACAGTTTCTATAATTCACCCCTCCACTTT; CDR3: CASSQRDSFYNSPLHF
D: TRBD2; J: TRBJ2-1; V: TRBV13; size: -; length: 17; DNA: TGTGCCAGCAGCCAAGGGCTGGGGACTAGCGAGTACAATGAGCAGTTCTTC; CDR3: CASSQGLGTSEYNEQFF
D: -; J: TRBJ2-5; V: TRBV27; size: many; length: 14; DNA: TGTGCCAGCAGTTTCCGAGGGCGCGGCGAGACCCAGTACTTC; CDR3: CASSFRGRGETQYF
D: -; J: TRBJ2-1; V: TRBV10-3; size: -; length: 14; DNA: TGTGCCATCAGTGATGGGGTGAACGGCAATGAGCAGTTCTTC; CDR3: CAISDGVNGNEQFF
D: TRBD2; J: TRBJ2-1; V: TRBV4-3; size: few; length: 16; DNA: TGCGCCAGCAGCCAAGGACGTGGGCTAGCGGGGAATGAGCAGTTCTTC; CDR3: CASSQGRGLAGNEQFF
D: -; J: TRBJ2-3; V: TRBV25-1; size: -; length: 14; DNA: TGTGCCAGCAGTAGGCGCGGAATGGCTGATACGCAGTATTTT; CDR3: CASSRRGMADTQYF
D: -; J: TRBJ2-7; V: TRBV7-9; size: -; length: 12; DNA: TGTGCCAGCCCTATGGGGGGCGATGAGCAGTACTTC; CDR3: CASPMGGDEQYF
D: -; J: TRBJ2-5; V: TRBV6-5; size: few; length: 11; DNA: TGTGCCAGCAGTTATAAAGGGAAAAAGTACTTC; CDR3: CASSYKGKKYF
D: -; J: TRBJ2-3; V: TRBV20-1; size: few; length: 13; DNA: TGCAGTGCCCGGGCCCGAGGGACAGATACGCAGTATTTT; CDR3: CSARARGTDTQYF
D: -; J: TRBJ2-7; V: TRBV25-1; size: few; length: 18; DNA: TGTGCCAGTACAGTAAAAAACCTGAGGGCAGGCTACTCCTACGAGCAGTACTTC; CDR3: CASTVKNLRAGYSYEQYF
D: -; J: TRBJ2-1; V: TRBV29-1; size: -; length: 15; DNA: TGCAGCGTTGATGACCCAGTGGGGGCCTACAATGAGCAGTTCTTC; CDR3: CSVDDPVGAYNEQFF
D: -; J: TRBJ2-7; V: TRBV25-1; size: -; length: 14; DNA: TGTGCCAGCAGTCCTGGGGGCTCGGTAAACGAGCAGTACTTC; CDR3: CASSPGGSVNEQYF
D: -; J: TRBJ2-7; V: TRBV4-1; size: many; length: 13; DNA: TGCGCCAGCAGCCAAGATGGGGCCTACGAGCAGTACTTC; CDR3: CASSQDGAYEQYF
D: TRBD1; J: TRBJ2-1; V: TRBV2; size: -; length: 14; DNA: TGTGCCAGCAGATACCGGGACAGGGTGGATGAGCAGTTCTTC; CDR3: CASRYRDRVDEQFF
D: -; J: TRBJ1-1; V: TRBV3-1; size: once; length: 14; DNA: TGTGCCAGCAGCCAAGTCAAAGGGAACACTGAAGCTTTCTTT; CDR3: CASSQVKGNTEAFF
D: -; J: TRBJ2-1; V: TRBV12-3/TRBV12-4; size: few; length: 14; DNA: TGTGCCAGCAGGATCGCGGTGACTTACAATGAGCAGTTCTTC; CDR3: CASRIAVTYNEQFF
D: TRBD2; J: TRBJ2-7; V: TRBV5-1; size: -; length: 14; DNA: TGCGCCAGCAATCCGGGACTAGCGTCCTACGAGCAGTACTTC; CDR3: CASNPGLASYEQYF
D: -; J: TRBJ1-2; V: TRBV30; size: once; length: 15; DNA: TGTGCCCGGAGTGTACGTGGCAATCTTAACTATGGCTACACCTTC; CDR3: CARSVRGNLNYGYTF
D: -; J: TRBJ2-4; V: TRBV7-9; size: -; length: 16; DNA: TGTGCCAGCAGCTTCTCGGACACGCTAGCCAAAAACATTCAGTACTTC; CDR3: CASSFSDTLAKNIQYF
D: -; J: TRBJ2-5; V: TRBV13; size: -; length: 15; DNA: TGTGCCAGCAGCTTAGAGGGGGTTTACTACAATGAGCAGTACTTC; CDR3: CASSLEGVYYNEQYF
D: TRBD1; J: TRBJ1-2; V: TRBV4-2; size: few; length: 16; DNA: TGTGCCAGCAGCCAAGTGACTCCGGGACAGGACTATGGCTACACCTTC; CDR3: CASSQVTPGQDYGYTF
D: -; J: TRBJ2-7; V: TRBV6-2/TRBV6-3; size: -; length: 11; DNA: TGTGCCAGCAGCGACTGGTACGAGCAGTACTTC; CDR3: CASSDWYEQYF
D: -; J: TRBJ1-1; V: TRBV20-1; size: -; length: 12; DNA: TGCAGTGCCCCAGGGCGGACCACTGAAGCTTTCTTT; CDR3: CSAPGRTTEAFF
D: TRBD2; J: TRBJ2-1; V: TRBV6-2/TRBV6-3; size: -; length: 15; DNA: TGTGCCAGCAGTTACTCGGGACTAGCGCGAAATGAGCAGTTCTTC; CDR3: CASSYSGLARNEQFF
D: TRBD2; J: TRBJ2-1; V: TRBV7-9; size: few; length: 19; DNA: TGTGCCAGCAGCTCCGTAGTTGCGACTAGCGGGAGTTTAAGTAATGAGCAGTTCTTC; CDR3: CASSSVVATSGSLSNEQFF
D: -; J: TRBJ2-7; V: TRBV12-3/TRBV12-4; size: -; length: 15; DNA: TGTGCCAGCAGCCTCATTGTGGGAGACTACAATGAGCAGTACTTC; CDR3: CASSLIVGDYNEQYF
D: TRBD1; J: TRBJ1-4; V: TRBV12-3/TRBV12-4; size: -; length: 13; DNA: TGTGCCAGCAGTCAGGGGGGGAGTGAAAAACTGTTTTTT; CDR3: CASSQGGSEKLFF
D: -; J: TRBJ2-1; V: TRBV7-9; size: few; length: 15; DNA: TGTGCCAGCAGCTTGGAGACAGTCCCGGGCAATGAGCAGTTCTTC; CDR3: CASSLETVPGNEQFF
D: -; J: TRBJ2-1; V: TRBV29-1; size: many; length: 12; DNA: TGCAGCGCCGGGAGCCCCTACAATGAGCAGTTCTTC; CDR3: CSAGSPYNEQFF
D: -; J: TRBJ2-5; V: TRBV5-1; size: -; length: 13; DNA: TGCGCCAGCAGCTTGGACATTGCGAATGAGCAGTACTTC; CDR3: CASSLDIANEQYF